This T cell receptor beta chain appears in the sequencing data of a study of cytomegalovirus exposure and HLA in healthy donors (dated by TCRdb to the late 2010s). About the full investigation: An earlier analysis of some 620 of the donors reported roughly 300 Gb of sequence data and 117 million unique TCR beta sequences obtained from about 170 million T cells. An early release covering roughly 640 HLA-typed donors comprised about 310 gigabases of sequencing data and 85 million to 100 million unique TCR sequences. Of the roughly 410 genotyped donors, 65% to 90% were placed in the genetic ancestry cluster associated with self-reported Caucasian donors. The study aimed to test whether signatures of past pathogen exposure could be identified by cataloging public T cell receptors. Using immunosequencing, the study profiled T cell repertoires from around 670 subjects and related those repertoires to cytomegalovirus serostatus. In addition to the first cohort of 650 to 750 subjects, a separate validation cohort of 130 or so different subjects was used. High-throughput TCR immunosequencing, statistical association of individual TCRs with disease status, and machine learning were combined to predict cytomegalovirus infection status. In a later analysis, previously published TCR beta repertoires from roughly 710 donors were re-analyzed and high-resolution HLA genotyping was added so that TCR occurrence patterns could be studied. The later analysis used no new phenotypic data to find candidate immune exposures, relying instead on TCR beta sequences and their occurrence across donors. In an earlier analysis of a few hundred of the donors, high-throughput TCR beta sequencing was used to judge whether each TCR beta V gene segment behaved as functional or pseudogenic. Donor age, sex, ethnicity and CMV serostatus were compiled together with the repertoire data. In a later genetic analysis, genome-wide SNP genotypes for about three fifths of the roughly 670 donors were used, and that subset was treated as a discovery cohort. All discovery cohort repertoires had been generated on a single sequencing platform. Class I and class II HLA loci were covered by the typing at four-digit resolution. The number of donors typed differed by locus, with about 629-640 for A, B, C, DRB1 and DQB1, around 500 for DQA1, nearly 610 for DPA1, and some 470 for DPB1. Four to six DR-DQ haplotypes were handled as single units for association and clustering, since linkage in the cohort was strong. Across approximately 400 genotyped donors of the cohort, an average of roughly 230,000 unique TCR beta nucleotide sequences per donor were sequenced, and roughly 20% of those sequences were non-productive.

The cohort was made up of 500 to 850 healthy bone marrow donors. At the time of sampling, all cohort members were nominally healthy, though unrecorded immune exposures were likely present. The donor tested CMV seropositive and was one of the 289 seropositive cohort members. Each donor provided a peripheral blood sample, and peripheral blood mononuclear cells were used for TCR beta sequencing. The Qiagen DNeasy Blood Extraction Kit was used to extract genomic DNA from the blood cell samples. The method behind the library was the immunoSEQ multiplex PCR assay. A mixture of 60 forward primers for TCR Vbeta segments and 13 reverse primers for TCR Jbeta segments was used in the multiplex PCR. The CDR3 region of rearranged TCR beta genes was amplified from genomic DNA by a multiplex PCR assay. Amplified TCR beta libraries were sequenced as 87-base-pair reads on the Illumina HiSeq System. In the paper's pipeline: A later analysis tallied roughly 76 million unique TCR beta chains across the 666 repertoires, and about 10 million of those chains were shared by two or more donors. To remove PCR and sequencing errors, raw reads were error-corrected and collapsed into unique sequences using a nearest-neighbor algorithm that merged closely related sequences. V, D and J gene segments were assigned by aligning CDR3 sequences to IMGT reference sequences. For a sequence to be retained, a match of at least six nucleotides was required to both a V gene segment and a J gene segment. A rearrangement was called productive if the CDR3 had no stop codons and remained in frame with V and J, and every other rearrangement was called non-productive. Following IMGT convention, CDR3 was defined as the stretch from the second conserved V-encoded cysteine to the conserved J-encoded phenylalanine. In an earlier analysis of 550 to 650 of the donors, sequences lacking an unambiguous match to a single V gene segment were excluded. In an earlier analysis of approximately 560 of the donors, a V segment was called functional when productive rearrangements were above 56.7%, and segregating when the standard deviation between donors exceeded 5%. A statistical classification framework was built for diagnosing cytomegalovirus status from the catalog of TCR beta chain sequences. V and J gene assignment, in a later analysis, came from comparing TCR nucleotide sequences with IMGT/GENE-DB human TR gene sequences. Using the TCRdist pipeline, a later analysis assigned CDR3 sequences along with most-parsimonious VDJ recombination scenarios. A later analysis defined each TCR beta chain by its CDR3 amino acid sequence plus V-gene family, and excluded reads lacking a unique V-gene family. As a way to deal with suspected cross-contamination and a sequencing artifact, a later analysis dropped approximately 570 nucleotide sequences that were highly shared and had low generation probability. In a later analysis, a clonal expansion index was calculated for each public chain from normalized within-repertoire ranks of inferred template counts. In a later analysis, generation probabilities were computed with a VDJ recombination model fitted to out-of-frame rearrangements, and the resulting probabilities were checked against IGoR. In a later analysis, hypergeometric tests were used to score TCR-TCR, TCR-HLA and TCR-CMV co-occurrence, with a repertoire-size bias correction applied to TCR pairs. False discovery rates were estimated in a later analysis by permuting HLA or CMV assignments 20 times. In a later analysis, co-occurring TCRs were grouped with DBSCAN, and TCRdist sequence similarity was added when clustering was performed within HLA-allele-positive subsets. Co-occurrence clustering excluded repertoires with fewer than 30,000 or more than 120,000 public chains, plus five with anomalous nucleotide sharing. Held by TCRdb, this immuneACCESS table contains in-frame sequences only and omits some clones. Under half of the omission traces to an unresolved V gene where checked; the cause of the rest is unknown. Clone size and V and J calls were adopted from that table, with D and trimming inferred from the DNA. This sample comprises about 110,000 clones, approximately 71% of them detected only once. About 5.5% of the sample goes to the ten largest clones.

Broad study findings and their caveats: Correlated functional status among segregating V segments might be attributable to linkage disequilibrium, but an unknown experimental factor could not be ruled out. When HLA alleles, especially DR and DQ, strongly co-occurred, TCR associations were difficult to assign to individual alleles. A further reported finding was that TCR beta sequences accurately predicted the HLA-A and HLA-B alleles for most subjects in the first cohort. The 87-base-pair reads could not distinguish some IMGT-functional V segments, including TRBV6-2 and TRBV6-3, so those segments were excluded. In a later analysis, HLA-associated TCR beta chains showed more clonal expansion and lower generation probabilities than non-associated chains that were equally common. A later analysis associated around 16,000 TCR beta sequences with specific HLA alleles at a false discovery rate of 0.05. Because HLA typing was missing for some donors at each locus, association tests included only the typed subset. Most CMV-associated TCR beta chains appeared to be HLA-restricted in a later analysis, and the HLA associations seemed to be driven largely by CMV exposure. A few of the identified cytomegalovirus-associated TCR beta chains were confirmed in vitro to be specific for cytomegalovirus antigens. In a later genetic analysis, a missense DCLRE1C variant was associated with V-gene and J-gene trimming of TCR beta chains, and the association was replicated in an independent cohort. In a later genetic analysis, fewer N-insertions in productive TCRs were reported among donors in an Asian-associated ancestry cluster than the 666-donor mean. Over 15 rarely observed V segments, including chromosome 9 orphons, were excluded from the earlier analysis of 550 to 700 of the donors because counts were too low. Only TCR beta chains were sequenced in this cohort, and the absence of alpha or paired-chain data limited detectable features. In both the original and validation cohorts, the classifier was reported to diagnose cytomegalovirus status with high specificity and sensitivity. According to the authors, the approach could potentially be generalized to other disease states and immunological phenotypes. A group of highly shared sequence variants was considered likely to be a technical artifact of the sequencing pipeline. In a later analysis, the rate of TCR association differed among HLA loci, with DRB1 alleles having the most associated TCRs and HLA-C alleles having the fewest. The only immune exposure information available for the cohort was CMV serostatus. Broadly in line with IMGT annotations, most TCR beta V segments showed up in productive rearrangements about 90% or about 30% of the time in an earlier analysis of 587 of the donors. In a later analysis, several top co-occurrence clusters were reported to appear linked to parvovirus B19, influenza, CMV and Epstein-Barr virus. The presence/absence analyses assumed that sequencing depth was roughly uniform across donors, and that assumption may not be true. Across donors, most TCR sequences were observed very rarely, whereas some public TCRs were present in many individuals. The study listed 150 to 200 TCR beta chains as associated with cytomegalovirus.

Trimming accounts for 5 bases at V and 6 bases at J, while the number of junction bases matched to no gene is 12. From a lookup of the germline V gene, CDR1 and CDR2 are SGHAT and FQNNGV. The CDR3, cysteine through phenylalanine, is 15 amino acids long. Only the CDR3 portion is preserved as DNA: 45 bases, with reading frame beginning at the first base. Remarks on this clone: Its binding antigen is unknown. No clone much larger than this one lies a single base away; base qualities are absent.

The sequenced material came from PBMCs. The sequence was obtained from a woman in her sixties or seventies in good health and CMV-seropositive. Here the chain combines TRBV11-2 and TRBJ1-1; the central 7 bases match TRBD1. The DNA sequence is given as TGTGCCAGCAGCCTCACACAGGGGCGTCCGGCTGAAGCTTTCTTT. This encodes CASSLTQGRPAEAFF. Beyond the CDR3, the reference TRBV11-2 and TRBJ1-1 genes provide the residues; the full variable domain reads: EAGVAQSPRYKIIEKRQSVAFWCNPISGHATLYWYQQILGQGPKLLIQFQNNGVVDDSQLPKDRFSAERLKGVDSTLKIQPAKLEDSAVYLCASSLTQGRPAEAFFGQGTRLTVV.